These 30 T cell receptor beta chains originate from one sample sequenced in a study of technical replicates of blood from four donors. TCRdb's table, derived via immunoSEQ multiplex PCR, lists solely in-frame clones and lacks some. This table has approximately 13,000 clones, around 79% appearing once. Sequences were obtained from PBMCs. These receptors were taken from a human donor in good health.

This rearrangement joins TRBV28 to TRBJ2-5; D is unresolved. The germline CDR1 and CDR2 sequences are MDHEN and SYDVKM. CDR3 length: 13 amino acids. Trimming took off 3 bases at V and 2 bases at J, with 7 bases between the two ends. DNA of the CDR3: TGTGCCAGCAGTTTTGTTAGTCAAGAGACCCAGTACTTC. Translation: CASSFVSQETQYF.

The CDR3 sequence is CAISGGSDYEQYF. The CDR3 DNA follows: TGTGCCATCAGTGGAGGATCAGACTACGAGCAGTACTTC. The chain is built from TRBV10-3 and TRBJ2-7; the D is unclear. The CDR3 has 13 amino acids. V was clipped by 4 bases and J by 3 bases, with 10 bases between them. CDR1 is ENHRY and CDR2 is SYGVKD in the germline V gene.

The rearrangement links TRBV19 to TRBJ2-3; D unresolved. Trimming pared 5 bases from V and 0 bases from J, leaving 9 bases between. Germline CDR1 and CDR2: LNHDA and SQIVND (reference sequence). The CDR3 runs 14 residues. CDR3 sequence (DNA): TGTGCCAGTAGTTTGCGGTCTAGCACAGATACGCAGTATTTT. As protein: CASSLRSSTDTQYF.

The genes are TRBV13 and TRBJ2-1; TRBD2 aligns across 13 bases. This CDR3 has 17 amino acids. Germline CDR1 reads PRHDT; CDR2 reads FYEKMQ (reference sequence). J lost 0 bases, V lost 5 bases, and 4 bases had no gene match. CDR3 nucleotides: TGTGCCAGCAGCCCGGGGACTAGCGGGATCTCCTACAATGAGCAGTTCTTC. Protein sequence: CASSPGTSGISYNEQFF.

The chain combines TRBV18 with TRBJ1-1; D not resolved. The V gene's germline CDR1 is KGHSH and CDR2 LQKENI. This CDR3 spans 14 amino acids. Trimming pared 3 bases from V and 5 bases from J, leaving 13 bases between. The CDR3 reads CASSPGVSRTEAFF. CDR3 in DNA: TGTGCCAGCTCACCCGGGGTGAGTAGGACTGAAGCTTTCTTT.

In this sample, this clone turned up a few times. This chain links TRBV7-9 with TRBJ1-1; D possibly corresponds to TRBD1 (5 bases). This CDR3 is 13 amino acids long. The germline V gene encodes CDR1 SEHNR and CDR2 FQNEAQ (reference sequence). V lost 3 bases and J 1 base, leaving 6 bases between the germline ends. CDR3 residues: CASSFTGNTEAFF. The CDR3, as DNA: TGTGCCAGCAGCTTTACAGGGAACACTGAAGCTTTCTTT.

This clone was counted between two and nine times. The chain couples TRBV7-2 to TRBJ1-1; 10 nucleotides agree with TRBD1. Germline V gene lookup returns CDR1 SGHTA and CDR2 FQGNSA. The junction had 4 bases not matched to a gene; V was cut back by 3 bases and J by 6 bases. CDR3 length: 14 amino acids. CDR3 coding DNA: TGTGCCAGCAGCTTTCCGGGACAGGGGCCTGAAGCTTTCTTT. Its protein is CASSFPGQGPEAFF.

V and J are TRBV5-4 and TRBJ2-1; 7 positions match TRBD2. CDR3 length equals 15 residues. The V gene's germline CDR1 is SGHNT and CDR2 YYREEE (reference sequence). J gave up 6 bases and V 0 bases, and 6 bases lay outside the gene matches. The CDR3 region is CASSLGAPGGNEQFF. Here the CDR3 DNA reads TGTGCCAGCAGCTTGGGGGCCCCGGGGGGCAATGAGCAGTTCTTC.

This chain uses TRBV6-6 with TRBJ1-2; 9 nucleotides align to TRBD1. The CDR3 sequence is 14 residues long. Germline assignment: CDR1 MNHNY and CDR2 SVGAGI (reference sequence). With V trimmed by 6 bases and J by 6 bases, 8 bases remained unmatched. The CDR3, as DNA: TGTGCCAGCAGCCGGGGGACAGGGCTGGATGGCTACACCTTC. Protein: CASSRGTGLDGYTF.

This clone was counted once. The CDR3 DNA sequence: TGTGCCAGCAGCCCAGGGGGCGACACCGGGGAGCTGTTTTTT. This codes for CASSPGGDTGELFF. V is TRBV7-3 and J is TRBJ2-2, with TRBD1 matching over 8 bases. With V trimmed by 5 bases and J by 3 bases, 2 bases remained unmatched. Looked up from germline, CDR1 is SGHTA and CDR2 is FQGTGA. This CDR3 spans 14 amino acids. Drawing the rest from reference TRBV7-3 and TRBJ2-2, the complete variable domain is GAGVSQTPSNKVTEKGKYVELRCDPISGHTALYWYRQSLGQGPEFLIYFQGTGAADDSGLPNDRFFAVRPEGSVSTLKIQRTERGDSAVYLCASSPGGDTGELFFGEGSRLTVL.

This clone has just a few counts. This chain uses TRBV25-1 with TRBJ2-2, with D maybe TRBD2 (5 bases). Germline CDR1 is MGHDK and CDR2 is SYGVNS. The CDR3 totals 13 residues. Trimming removed 8 bases from V and 4 bases from J, with 11 bases in between. This chain's CDR3 is CASLEVGTGELFF. Here the CDR3 DNA reads TGTGCCAGCCTGGAGGTAGGCACCGGGGAGCTGTTTTTT.

The chain uses TRBV29-1 and TRBJ2-3; possible D gene TRBD2, 5 bases. Germline-derived CDR1 and CDR2 are SQVTM and ANQGSEA. CDR3 length: 12 residues. V was shortened by 8 bases and J by 3 bases, with 12 bases between the two germline ends. CDR3 DNA sequence: TGCAGCTTGCGGGCGGGTACAGATACGCAGTATTTT. Translated: CSLRAGTDTQYF.

This chain connects TRBV29-1 to TRBJ2-1, with a possible D match to TRBD2 (5 bases). The length of the CDR3 is 14 residues. Germline loops: CDR1 SQVTM, CDR2 ANQGSEA. The V gene lost 5 bases and the J gene lost 0 bases, with 11 bases spanning the gap. CDR3 sequence: CSVSGPISYNEQFF. In DNA, the CDR3 is TGCAGCGTTAGCGGACCGATCTCCTACAATGAGCAGTTCTTC.

V and J are TRBV5-5 and TRBJ1-1; D is uncertain. From germline, CDR1 is SGHKS and CDR2 YYEKEE (reference sequence). The CDR3 has 14 amino acids. V was pared by 0 bases and J by 2 bases, with 8 bases between. CDR3 amino acids: CASSLDISNTEAFF. As DNA, the CDR3 is TGTGCCAGCAGCTTGGACATATCTAACACTGAAGCTTTCTTT.

The V gene is TRBV7-8, the J gene TRBJ2-1; weak D call: TRBD2 (5 bases). V was clipped by 5 bases and J by 4 bases, with 12 bases between them. Germline CDR1 is SGHVS and CDR2 is FQNEAQ. This CDR3 has 14 residues. The CDR3 loop is CASSPRTVYNEQFF. Written as DNA, the CDR3 is TGTGCCAGCAGCCCCCGGACTGTATACAATGAGCAGTTCTTC. Complete variable domain (other parts from reference TRBV7-8 and TRBJ2-1): GAGVSQSPRYKVAKRGQDVALRCDPISGHVSLFWYQQALGQGPEFLTYFQNEAQLDKSGLPSDRFFAERPEGSVSTLKIQRTQQEDSAVYLCASSPRTVYNEQFFGPGTRLTVL.

The rearrangement joins TRBV6-1 to TRBJ2-7; TRBD1 aligns across 8 bases. With V trimmed by 0 bases and J by 2 bases, 9 bases remained unmatched. This CDR3 comprises 17 residues. Germline lookup yields CDR1 MNHNS and CDR2 SASEGT. Here the CDR3 DNA reads TGTGCCAGCAGTGAAGCTCCTGGGACAGGATTCACCTACGAGCAGTACTTC. Amino acids: CASSEAPGTGFTYEQYF.

On this clone: Other DNA sequences in this sample translate to the same CDR3. This chain links TRBV5-6 with TRBJ2-7; TRBD1 agrees at 7 bases. Germline values: CDR1 SGHDT, CDR2 YYEEEE. Trimming removed 2 bases from V and 3 bases from J; junction bases left unmatched: 2. The CDR3 is made up of 13 amino acids. CDR3 sequence reads: CASSFGTDYEQYF. CDR3 bases: TGTGCCAGCAGCTTCGGGACAGACTACGAGCAGTACTTC.

As DNA, the CDR3 is TGTGCCAGCAGCTCTGCTAGTATCCCAGATACGCAGTATTTT. This sequence encodes CASSSASIPDTQYF. The rearrangement uses TRBV11-2 and TRBJ2-3; D is undetermined. Germline V gives CDR1 SGHAT, CDR2 FQNNGV. The CDR3 is 14 amino acids. V lost 4 bases to trimming and J lost 4 bases, with 12 bases between them.

The V call is TRBV10-3, the J call TRBJ2-3, with 7 bases matching TRBD1. The J segment lost 6 bases and the V segment lost 4 bases, leaving 10 bases of the junction unmatched. CDR3 length: 15 amino acids. Germline assignment: CDR1 ENHRY and CDR2 SYGVKD. CDR3 DNA: TGTGCCATCAGTGGGATAACAGGGGCGGAGGATACGCAGTATTTT. As protein: CAISGITGAEDTQYF.

The rearrangement joins TRBV7-9 to TRBJ1-5; 7 positions match TRBD1. The CDR3 loop spans 15 amino acids. The ends lost 4 bases at V and 1 base at J; junction bases unmatched: 4. Germline CDR1 and CDR2: SEHNR and FQNEAQ (reference sequence). This CDR3 is CASSSGTASNQPQHF. CDR3 nucleotides: TGTGCCAGCAGCTCAGGGACAGCCAGCAATCAGCCCCAGCATTTT.

The chain is built from TRBV6-4 and TRBJ2-3; D is perhaps TRBD1 (6 bases). V was clipped by 4 bases and J by 5 bases, with 10 bases between them. The CDR3 has 13 amino acids. Germline CDR1 is MRHNA and CDR2 is SNTAGT. CDR3 amino acids: CASSAIGGDTQYF. The CDR3 nucleotides are TGTGCCAGCAGTGCGATAGGGGGAGATACGCAGTATTTT.

The chain uses TRBV27 and TRBJ2-7, with a tentative D call TRBD2 (6 bases). The V gene lost 6 bases and the J gene lost 4 bases, with 19 bases spanning the gap. The germline gives CDR1 MNHEY, CDR2 SMNVEV (reference sequence). This CDR3 has 15 amino acids. CDR3 nucleotide sequence: TGTGCCAGCAGCCTTAGCGGCCTTCCACTTTACGAGCAGTACTTC. This encodes CASSLSGLPLYEQYF.

This clone was recorded a few times. The J gene is TRBJ2-7, the V gene TRBV11-2; the match to TRBD2 covers 10 bases. There are 13 residues in the CDR3. Germline values: CDR1 SGHAT, CDR2 FQNNGV. Losses at the gene ends were 11 bases for V and 0 bases for J; bases not matched to a gene: 4. The CDR3 loop is CAGGLAASYEQYF. The CDR3 DNA reads as TGTGCCGGTGGACTAGCGGCCTCCTACGAGCAGTACTTC.

CDR3 coding DNA: TGCGCCAGCAGCTTGACTGTGCGGGACTACGAGCAGTACTTC. This sequence encodes CASSLTVRDYEQYF. The V gene is TRBV5-1, the J gene TRBJ2-7; TRBD2 is a possible D gene (6 bases). V lost 1 base, J lost 3 bases, and 11 bases lay in between. CDR3 length: 14 amino acids. Per germline, CDR1 SGHRS and CDR2 YFSETQ.

This clone was seen more than once but under ten times. The V and J genes are TRBV5-1 and TRBJ1-1, with 7 nucleotides matching TRBD1. CDR3 size: 14 residues. Germline V gene data show CDR1 as SGHRS and CDR2 as YFSETQ. With 2 bases clipped from V and 1 base from J, the junction kept 2 bases outside the gene matches. The CDR3 sequence is CASSFSGGNTEAFF. The CDR3 DNA follows: TGCGCCAGCAGCTTTTCAGGGGGGAACACTGAAGCTTTCTTT. Variable domain in full (rest from reference TRBV5-1 and TRBJ1-1): KAGVTQTPRYLIKTRGQQVTLSCSPISGHRSVSWYQQTPGQGLQFLFEYFSETQRNKGNFPGRFSGRQFSNSRSEMNVSTLELGDSALYLCASSFSGGNTEAFFGQGTRLTVV.

The rearrangement uses TRBV5-5 and TRBJ2-3; tentative D call: TRBD2 (6 bases). CDR1 is SGHKS, CDR2 YYEKEE, per germline (reference sequence). Trimming cost V 5 bases and J 2 bases, with 12 bases left between them. This CDR3 comprises 14 residues. CDR3: CASRWTTFTDTQYF. The CDR3 DNA reads TGTGCCAGCAGGTGGACTACCTTCACAGATACGCAGTATTTT.

The genes are TRBV27 and TRBJ2-3, with a weak D call TRBD2 (6 bases). V was trimmed by 4 bases and J by 10 bases, leaving 12 bases between them. Germline CDR1 is MNHEY and CDR2 is SMNVEV (reference sequence). The CDR3 has 12 amino acids. CDR3 nucleotide sequence: TGTGCCAGCAGTTCGACTAGAAGGTCGCAGTATTTT. Amino acids: CASSSTRRSQYF.

This clone was seen more than once but under ten times. The rearrangement joins TRBV7-9 to TRBJ1-2, with 7 bases matching TRBD1. Trimming at V came to 5 bases and at J to 7 bases, leaving 7 bases not matched to a gene. The CDR3 covers 13 residues. Germline loops: CDR1 SEHNR, CDR2 FQNEAQ (reference sequence). The CDR3 bases are TGTGCCAGCAGCGCTACAGGGGAGGCTGGCTACACCTTC. Translation gives CASSATGEAGYTF.

Of note for this clone: Other nucleotide sequences in the sample specify the same CDR3. This chain connects TRBV5-1 to TRBJ1-1; 8 bases map to TRBD1. Germline V gives CDR1 SGHRS, CDR2 YFSETQ. V shed 0 bases and J 3 bases; nucleotides not matched to a gene: 1. CDR3 length equals 14 residues. CDR3 sequence reads: CASSLAGGYTEAFF. The DNA for the CDR3 is TGCGCCAGCAGCTTGGCAGGGGGCTACACTGAAGCTTTCTTT.

This sequence joins TRBV7-9 and TRBJ2-7, with 7 bases identical to TRBD1. Germline loops: CDR1 SEHNR, CDR2 FQNEAQ (reference sequence). The V and J ends lost 1 base and 1 base, in that order; junction bases with no gene match: 7. This CDR3 region has 16 residues. The CDR3 protein is CASSLVVTGSSYEQYF. CDR3 coding DNA: TGTGCCAGCAGCTTAGTCGTGACAGGGTCGTCCTACGAGCAGTACTTC.